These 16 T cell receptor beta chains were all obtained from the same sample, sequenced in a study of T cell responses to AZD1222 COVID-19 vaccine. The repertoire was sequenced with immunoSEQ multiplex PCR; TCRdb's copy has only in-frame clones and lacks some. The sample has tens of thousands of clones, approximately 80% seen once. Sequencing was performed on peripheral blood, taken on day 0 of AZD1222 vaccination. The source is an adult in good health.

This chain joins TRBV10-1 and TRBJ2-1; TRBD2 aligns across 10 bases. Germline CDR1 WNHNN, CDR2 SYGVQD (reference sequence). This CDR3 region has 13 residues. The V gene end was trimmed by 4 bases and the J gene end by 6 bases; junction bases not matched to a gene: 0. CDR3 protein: CASSASGSNEQFF. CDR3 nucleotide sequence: TGCGCCAGCAGTGCTAGCGGGAGCAATGAGCAGTTCTTC.

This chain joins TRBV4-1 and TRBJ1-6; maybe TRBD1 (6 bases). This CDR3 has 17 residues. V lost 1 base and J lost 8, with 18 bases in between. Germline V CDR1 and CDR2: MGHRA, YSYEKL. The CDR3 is CASSQGMQGRRDSPLHF. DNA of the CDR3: TGCGCCAGCAGCCAAGGGATGCAGGGGAGGAGGGATTCACCCCTCCACTTT.

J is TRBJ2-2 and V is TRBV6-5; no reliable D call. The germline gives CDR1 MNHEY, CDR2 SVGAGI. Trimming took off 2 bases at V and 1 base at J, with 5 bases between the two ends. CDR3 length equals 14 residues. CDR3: CASSYGENTGELFF. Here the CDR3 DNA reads TGTGCCAGCAGTTACGGGGAGAACACCGGGGAGCTGTTTTTT.

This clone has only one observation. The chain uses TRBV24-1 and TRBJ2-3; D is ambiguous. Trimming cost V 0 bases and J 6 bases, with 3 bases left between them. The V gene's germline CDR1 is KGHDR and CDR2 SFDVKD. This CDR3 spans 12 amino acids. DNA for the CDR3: TGTGCCACCAGTGATTTGAGGGATACGCAGTATTTT. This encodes CATSDLRDTQYF.

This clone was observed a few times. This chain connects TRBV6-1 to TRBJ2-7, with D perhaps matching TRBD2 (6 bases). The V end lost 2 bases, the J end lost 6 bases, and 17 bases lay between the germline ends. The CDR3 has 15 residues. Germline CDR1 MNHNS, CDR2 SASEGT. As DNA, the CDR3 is TGTGCCAGCAGTGAAACAGTCGGGACTTACGCCGAGCAGTACTTC. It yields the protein CASSETVGTYAEQYF.

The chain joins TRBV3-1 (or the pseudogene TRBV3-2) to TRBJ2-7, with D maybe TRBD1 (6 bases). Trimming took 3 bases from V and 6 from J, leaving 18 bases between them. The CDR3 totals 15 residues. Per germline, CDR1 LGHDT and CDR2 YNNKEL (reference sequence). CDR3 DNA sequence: TGTGCCAGCAGCCACCGCGCAGGGGCACCTGCCGAGCAGTACTTC. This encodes CASSHRAGAPAEQYF.

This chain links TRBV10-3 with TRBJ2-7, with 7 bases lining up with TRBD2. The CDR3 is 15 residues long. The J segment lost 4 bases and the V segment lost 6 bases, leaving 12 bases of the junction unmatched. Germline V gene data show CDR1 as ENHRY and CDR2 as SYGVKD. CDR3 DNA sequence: TGTGCCATCAGCGTTGGACTAGGAGACCTGTACGAGCAGTACTTC. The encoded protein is CAISVGLGDLYEQYF.

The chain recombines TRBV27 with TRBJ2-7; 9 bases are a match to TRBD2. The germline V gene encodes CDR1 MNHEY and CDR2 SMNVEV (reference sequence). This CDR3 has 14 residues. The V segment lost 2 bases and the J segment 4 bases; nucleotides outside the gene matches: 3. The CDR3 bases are TGTGCCAGCAGTTTAGCGGGGGGGAAGTACGAGCAGTACTTC. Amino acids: CASSLAGGKYEQYF.

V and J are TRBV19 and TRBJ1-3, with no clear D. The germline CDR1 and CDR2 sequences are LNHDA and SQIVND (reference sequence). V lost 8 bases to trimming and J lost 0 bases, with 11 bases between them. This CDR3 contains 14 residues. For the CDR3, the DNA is TGTGCCAGTTCGACTCCTTACTCTGGAAACACCATATATTTT. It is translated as CASSTPYSGNTIYF.

The CDR3 sequence: CATSVQGSHEQFF. The CDR3 coding sequence is TGTGCCACCAGTGTACAGGGGTCCCATGAGCAGTTCTTC. The V gene is TRBV24-1, the J gene TRBJ2-1, with TRBD1 matching over 7 bases. Per the germline V gene, CDR1 is KGHDR and CDR2 is SFDVKD. V dropped 5 bases and J dropped 8; count of bases not matched to a gene: 5. The CDR3 spans 13 residues.

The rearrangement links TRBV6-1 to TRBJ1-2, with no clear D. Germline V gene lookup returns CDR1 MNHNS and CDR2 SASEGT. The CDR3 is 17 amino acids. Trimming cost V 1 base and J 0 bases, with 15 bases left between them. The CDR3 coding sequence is TGTGCCAGCAGTGAAGGAATGGGTCGGGCGCCTAACTATGGCTACACCTTC. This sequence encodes CASSEGMGRAPNYGYTF.

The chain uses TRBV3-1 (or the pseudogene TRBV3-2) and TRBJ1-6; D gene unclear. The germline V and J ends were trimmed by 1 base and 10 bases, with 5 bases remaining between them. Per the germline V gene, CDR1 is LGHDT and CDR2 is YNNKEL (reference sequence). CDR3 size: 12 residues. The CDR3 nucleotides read TGTGCCAGCAGCCAAGTAGGCTCACCCCTCCACTTT. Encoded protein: CASSQVGSPLHF.

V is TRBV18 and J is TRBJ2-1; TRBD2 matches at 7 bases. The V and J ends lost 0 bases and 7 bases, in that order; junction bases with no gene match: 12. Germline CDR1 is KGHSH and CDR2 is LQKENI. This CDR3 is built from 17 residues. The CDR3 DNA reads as TGTGCCAGCTCACCACCCAATACCGGGACTAAGGCAAATGAGCAGTTCTTC. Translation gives CASSPPNTGTKANEQFF.

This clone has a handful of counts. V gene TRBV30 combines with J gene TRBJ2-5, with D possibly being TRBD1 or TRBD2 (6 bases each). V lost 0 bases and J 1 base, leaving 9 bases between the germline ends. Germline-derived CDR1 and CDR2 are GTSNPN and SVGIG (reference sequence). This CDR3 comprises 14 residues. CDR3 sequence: CAWSVGGTQETQYF. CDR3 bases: TGTGCCTGGAGTGTAGGGGGGACCCAAGAGACCCAGTACTTC.

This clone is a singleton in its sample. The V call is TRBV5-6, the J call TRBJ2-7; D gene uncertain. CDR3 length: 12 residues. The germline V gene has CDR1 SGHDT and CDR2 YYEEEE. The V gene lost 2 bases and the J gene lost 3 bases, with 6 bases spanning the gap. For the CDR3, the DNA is TGTGCCAGCAGCTTTAACGGCTACGAGCAGTACTTC. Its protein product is CASSFNGYEQYF. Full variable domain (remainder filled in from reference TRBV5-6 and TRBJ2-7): DAGVTQSPTHLIKTRGQQVTLRCSPKSGHDTVSWYQQALGQGPQFIFQYYEEEERQRGNFPDRFSGHQFPNYSSELNVNALLLGDSALYLCASSFNGYEQYFGPGTRLTVT.

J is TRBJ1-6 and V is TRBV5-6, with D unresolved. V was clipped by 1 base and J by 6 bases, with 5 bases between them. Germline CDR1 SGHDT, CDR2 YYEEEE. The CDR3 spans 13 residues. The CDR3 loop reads CASSLQANSPLHF. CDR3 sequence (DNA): TGTGCCAGCAGCTTGCAAGCTAATTCACCCCTCCACTTT.